The 29 T cell receptor beta chains given below trace back to one sample, sequenced in a study of blood T cell repertoires in COVID-19 (dated by TCRdb to 2020 to 2021). Libraries were built with the immunoSEQ multiplex PCR assay. TCRdb retrieved this table from immuneACCESS and kept in-frame rearrangements only. Not all clones are present; in checked studies, unresolved V genes account for under half, and no reason is known for the remainder. The sample records 150,000 to 200,000 clones, nearly 90% of which are singletons. Under 25% of the sample rests with the top ten. Sequencing was carried out using peripheral blood. The receptors were gathered from a man aged 60-69 years with active or convalescent COVID-19.

The rearrangement links TRBV5-4 to TRBJ1-2; 9 nucleotides align to TRBD1. The junction had 7 bases not matched to a gene; V was cut back by 2 bases and J by 5 bases. Germline loops: CDR1 SGHNT, CDR2 YYREEE (reference sequence). The CDR3 spans 15 residues. The CDR3, as DNA: TGTGCCAGCAGCTTTCCGGGACAGGGAATATATGGCTACACCTTC. This codes for CASSFPGQGIYGYTF.

The chain uses TRBV27 and TRBJ2-7; TRBD1 agrees at 7 bases. V lost 5 bases and J lost 0; bases outside the gene matches: 7. The CDR3 totals 15 residues. Per germline, CDR1 MNHEY and CDR2 SMNVEV (reference sequence). In DNA, the CDR3 is TGTGCCAGCAGTCTCACAGGGGATCCCTCCTACGAGCAGTACTTC. Translating it yields CASSLTGDPSYEQYF.

The V and J genes are TRBV2 and TRBJ1-3; D possibly corresponds to TRBD1 (6 bases). Trimming shortened V by 2 bases and J by 1 base, and 15 bases separated the two germline ends. This CDR3 contains 17 residues. The germline CDR1 and CDR2 sequences are SNHLY and FYNNEI. CDR3 loop: CASSEMRGGYSGNTIYF. As DNA, the CDR3 is TGTGCCAGCAGTGAAATGCGGGGGGGCTATTCTGGAAACACCATATATTTT.

CDR3 protein: CASSLGAGYRNEQFF. In DNA, the CDR3 is TGTGCCAGCAGCTTGGGAGCGGGGTATCGGAATGAGCAGTTCTTC. V and J are TRBV5-6 and TRBJ2-1; 7 positions agree with TRBD2. The germline gives CDR1 SGHDT, CDR2 YYEEEE. This CDR3 comprises 15 residues. J was trimmed by 7 bases and V by 0 bases; bases with no gene match: 7.

This clone was counted once. This chain uses TRBV11-2 with TRBJ2-7; TRBD1 aligns across 8 bases. The germline V gene encodes CDR1 SGHAT and CDR2 FQNNGV. This CDR3 comprises 15 residues. The junction had 9 bases not matched to a gene; V was cut back by 5 bases and J by 3 bases. In DNA, the CDR3 is TGTGCCAGCAGCGGAGGGCAGGGGGCTTTCTACGAGCAGTACTTC. Translation: CASSGGQGAFYEQYF.

The chain uses TRBV5-1 and TRBJ2-3; 8 bases agree with TRBD2. Germline V CDR1 and CDR2: SGHRS, YFSETQ. The V gene end was trimmed by 5 bases and the J gene end by 6 bases; junction bases not matched to a gene: 14. This CDR3 spans 16 amino acids. The CDR3 bases are TGCGCCAGCAGTCGAAGCGGGGGCCCAACGGGGGATACGCAGTATTTT. It codes for CASSRSGGPTGDTQYF. The full variable domain, its missing parts supplied by reference TRBV5-1 and TRBJ2-3, is KAGVTQTPRYLIKTRGQQVTLSCSPISGHRSVSWYQQTPGQGLQFLFEYFSETQRNKGNFPGRFSGRQFSNSRSEMNVSTLELGDSALYLCASSRSGGPTGDTQYFGPGTRLTVL.

The chain combines TRBV6-2 or TRBV6-3 with TRBJ2-1; D is perhaps TRBD2 (6 bases). The length of the CDR3 is 12 residues. CDR1 is MNHEY and CDR2 is SVGEGT in the germline V gene. V dropped 4 bases and J dropped 10 bases, with 11 bases sitting between them. The CDR3: CASSSSRGEQFF. CDR3 coding DNA: TGTGCCAGCAGTTCATCGCGGGGAGAGCAGTTCTTC.

This sequence joins TRBV6-4 and TRBJ2-1, with D possibly matching TRBD1 (6 bases). The CDR3 contains 13 residues. Germline V gene lookup returns CDR1 MRHNA and CDR2 SNTAGT. Deletions cut 6 bases from V and 8 bases from J, with 14 bases between. For the CDR3, the DNA is TGTGCCAGCAGCTACAGGGTGGGAGATGAGCAGTTCTTC. Translated, it gives CASSYRVGDEQFF.

This clone occurred a few times. The rearrangement joins TRBV24-1 to TRBJ2-1; 9 bases match TRBD2. The CDR3 loop spans 14 amino acids. V shed 9 bases, J shed 8 bases, and the junction held 10 bases outside the gene matches. CDR1 KGHDR and CDR2 SFDVKD come from the germline V gene. CDR3 residues: CATGSGGHGDEQFF. For the CDR3, the DNA is TGTGCCACCGGGAGCGGGGGGCACGGAGATGAGCAGTTCTTC.

A single count supports this clone. The chain uses TRBV23-1 and TRBJ1-5; a weak D match, TRBD1 (5 bases). TRBV23-1 is identified as an open reading frame with a role that is uncertain. V lost 1 base to trimming and J lost 4 bases, with 17 bases between them. The CDR3 spans 17 residues. In DNA form, the CDR3 reads TGCGCCAGCAGTCAATTAAGGACAACCTTTGGGAATCAGCCCCAGCATTTT. Protein sequence: CASSQLRTTFGNQPQHF.

The chain carries TRBV5-4 and TRBJ2-5; TRBD2 aligns across 11 bases. V gave up 4 bases and J gave up 1 base; unmatched junction bases: 6. This CDR3 comprises 16 residues. Germline CDR1 is SGHNT and CDR2 is YYREEE (reference sequence). CDR3 nucleotides: TGTGCCAGCAGCGATCCTAGCGGGGGGACCCAAGAGACCCAGTACTTC. This codes for CASSDPSGGTQETQYF.

The chain carries TRBV7-9 and TRBJ2-7, with 7 bases that match TRBD1. Germline CDR1 is SEHNR and CDR2 is FQNEAQ (reference sequence). The CDR3 spans 13 residues. The V gene end was trimmed by 4 bases and the J gene end by 3 bases; junction bases not matched to a gene: 3. CDR3 residues: CASSSGQYYEQYF. CDR3 DNA: TGTGCCAGCAGCTCGGGACAGTACTACGAGCAGTACTTC.

The genes are TRBV7-7 and TRBJ2-1; 7 bases are shared with TRBD2. This CDR3 spans 16 amino acids. CDR1 SSHAT and CDR2 FNYEAQ come from the germline V gene (reference sequence). V was clipped by 5 bases and J by 0 bases; unmatched bases: 7. CDR3 nucleotide sequence: TGTGCCAGCAGCCCCAGCGGGGAAGCCTCCTACAATGAGCAGTTCTTC. Its translation: CASSPSGEASYNEQFF.

V usage is TRBV13 and J usage is TRBJ2-5; D unresolved. V lost 0 bases and J 14 bases, leaving 13 bases between the germline ends. From germline, CDR1 is PRHDT and CDR2 FYEKMQ (reference sequence). The CDR3 length is 12 residues. CDR3: CASSLGDSTFYF. As DNA, the CDR3 is TGTGCCAGCAGCTTAGGTGATAGCACTTTCTACTTC.

V gene TRBV18 combines with J gene TRBJ1-1; 10 nucleotides line up with TRBD1. This CDR3 contains 16 residues. CDR1 is KGHSH and CDR2 is LQKENI in the germline V gene. The junction had 5 bases not matched to a gene; V was cut back by 3 bases and J by 1 base. This chain's CDR3 is CASSPGQGFPNTEAFF. CDR3 coding DNA: TGTGCCAGCTCACCGGGACAGGGGTTTCCGAACACTGAAGCTTTCTTT.

The chain joins TRBV5-5 to TRBJ2-7, with a weak D call TRBD2 (6 bases). CDR1 and CDR2 from the germline V gene are SGHKS and YYEKEE (reference sequence). This CDR3 region has 15 residues. V lost 0 bases to trimming and J lost 3 bases, with 13 bases between them. This CDR3 reads CASSLGGDLIYEQYF. The CDR3 DNA is TGTGCCAGCAGCTTGGGAGGGGACTTAATCTACGAGCAGTACTTC. Filled out from reference TRBV5-5 and TRBJ2-7, the complete variable domain reads DAGVTQSPTHLIKTRGQQVTLRCSPISGHKSVSWYQQVLGQGPQFIFQYYEKEERGRGNFPDRFSARQFPNYSSELNVNALLLGDSALYLCASSLGGDLIYEQYFGPGTRLTVT.

The V and J genes are TRBV6-6 and TRBJ1-2; 7 bases are shared with TRBD1. The trim removed 4 bases at V and 4 bases at J, leaving 9 bases unmatched. Germline loops: CDR1 MNHNY, CDR2 SVGAGI (reference sequence). The CDR3 extends over 15 amino acids. The DNA of the CDR3 is TGTGCCAGCAGTTCAGGAGGGGGCAAAGGCTATGGCTACACCTTC. Its protein product is CASSSGGGKGYGYTF.

The rearrangement links TRBV19 to TRBJ2-7; 9 bases agree with TRBD1. The junction had 3 bases not matched to a gene; V was cut back by 1 base and J by 2 bases. The CDR3 is 15 residues long. The germline V gene has CDR1 LNHDA and CDR2 SQIVND (reference sequence). CDR3 sequence (DNA): TGTGCCAGTAGTATAGTAACAGGGGGCACCTACGAGCAGTACTTC. This translates into CASSIVTGGTYEQYF.

The rearrangement links TRBV5-1 to TRBJ2-7, with D tentatively TRBD2 (6 bases). Germline-derived CDR1 and CDR2 are SGHRS and YFSETQ. This CDR3 comprises 15 residues. V lost 0 bases, J lost 3 bases, and 13 bases lay in between. CDR3 coding DNA: TGCGCCAGCAGCTTGGGTGGGGGAGGTTTCTACGAGCAGTACTTC. Its protein is CASSLGGGGFYEQYF.

The chain carries TRBV19 and TRBJ1-1, with D perhaps TRBD1 (6 bases). CDR3 length: 15 residues. Germline V lookup: CDR1 LNHDA, CDR2 SQIVND (reference sequence). V dropped 6 bases and J dropped 6 bases, with 20 bases sitting between them. The chain's CDR3 is CASSLDRPQGPEAFF. DNA for the CDR3: TGTGCCAGTAGCCTCGACAGACCACAGGGCCCTGAAGCTTTCTTT. The full variable domain, completed using reference TRBV19 and TRBJ1-1, is DGGITQSPKYLFRKEGQNVTLSCEQNLNHDAMYWYRQDPGQGLRLIYYSQIVNDFQKGDIAEGYSVSREKKESFPLTVTSAQKNPTAFYLCASSLDRPQGPEAFFGQGTRLTVV.

V gene TRBV5-1 combines with J gene TRBJ1-2, with no clear D. The CDR3 has 14 amino acids. Deletions cut 4 bases from V and 0 bases from J, with 10 bases between. Germline V gives CDR1 SGHRS, CDR2 YFSETQ. The CDR3 protein is CASSQTGANYGYTF. The CDR3 bases are TGCGCCAGCAGCCAAACGGGAGCTAACTATGGCTACACCTTC.

CDR3 protein: CASSEGGEGQANVLTF. CDR3 coding DNA: TGTGCCAGCAGTGAAGGGGGGGAGGGACAGGCCAACGTCCTGACTTTC. The V call is TRBV6-1, the J call TRBJ2-6, with D perhaps matching TRBD2 (7 bases). There are 16 residues in the CDR3. The V gene's germline CDR1 is MNHNS and CDR2 SASEGT. V dropped 1 base and J dropped 6 bases, with 13 bases sitting between them.

The chain recombines TRBV5-1 with TRBJ2-7, with 14 bases identical to TRBD2. Germline V gene sequence: CDR1 SGHRS, CDR2 YFSETQ. The CDR3 runs 17 residues. J lost 3 bases, V lost 2 bases, and 7 bases had no gene match. CDR3 in DNA: TGCGCCAGCAGCTTAAGCGGGACTAGCGGGGGCCGCTACGAGCAGTACTTC. Its protein product is CASSLSGTSGGRYEQYF.

The rearrangement links TRBV6-5 to TRBJ1-2; the match to TRBD1 covers 9 bases. The J segment lost 8 bases and the V segment lost 0 bases, leaving 4 bases of the junction unmatched. The germline V gene encodes CDR1 MNHEY and CDR2 SVGAGI. This CDR3 has 14 amino acids. CDR3 bases: TGTGCCAGCAGTTACTCGCCGGACAGGGGAGGCTACACCTTC. Translation gives CASSYSPDRGGYTF.

The J gene is TRBJ1-4, the V gene TRBV6-5, with no clear D. CDR1 is MNHEY and CDR2 is SVGAGI in the germline V gene. The CDR3 has 15 residues. The ends were cut back, 8 bases at V and 0 bases at J, with 13 bases in the middle. CDR3 nucleotide sequence: TGTGCCAGCGTAAACAGCCCAGCAACTAATGAAAAACTGTTTTTT. Its translation is CASVNSPATNEKLFF.

The J gene is TRBJ2-7, the V gene TRBV11-2; 8 bases fit TRBD1. This CDR3 comprises 14 residues. In germline, CDR1 is SGHAT, CDR2 FQNNGV. The V segment lost 5 bases and the J segment 5 bases; nucleotides outside the gene matches: 8. The CDR3 coding sequence is TGTGCCAGCAGCCCGTTGGACAGGGACCACGAGCAGTACTTC. Protein: CASSPLDRDHEQYF. The full variable domain, with the rest looked up from reference TRBV11-2 and TRBJ2-7, is EAGVAQSPRYKIIEKRQSVAFWCNPISGHATLYWYQQILGQGPKLLIQFQNNGVVDDSQLPKDRFSAERLKGVDSTLKIQPAKLEDSAVYLCASSPLDRDHEQYFGPGTRLTVT.

This chain uses TRBV3-1 (or the pseudogene TRBV3-2) with TRBJ1-5, with TRBD1 identical over 9 bases. The CDR3 covers 17 residues. Trimming at V came to 3 bases and at J to 0 bases, leaving 6 bases not matched to a gene. The germline gives CDR1 LGHDT, CDR2 YNNKEL (reference sequence). CDR3 sequence reads: CASSQGNRGHSNQPQHF. The CDR3 nucleotides are TGTGCCAGCAGCCAGGGAAACAGGGGGCATAGCAATCAGCCCCAGCATTTT.

This chain joins TRBV3-1 (or the pseudogene TRBV3-2) and TRBJ1-6, with D unresolved. The V end lost 1 base, the J end lost 5 bases, and 9 bases lay between the germline ends. CDR1 and CDR2 (germline): LGHDT, YNNKEL (reference sequence). The CDR3 is made up of 15 amino acids. Here the CDR3 DNA reads TGTGCCAGCAGCCAAGGTTCAGTTCATAATTCACCCCTCCACTTT. Translating it yields CASSQGSVHNSPLHF.

The V gene is TRBV6-5, the J gene TRBJ1-2; 7 positions match TRBD1. The CDR3 totals 15 residues. J was trimmed by 4 bases and V by 0 bases; bases with no gene match: 5. Per the germline V gene, CDR1 is MNHEY and CDR2 is SVGAGI. CDR3 region: CASSYSSRDSYGYTF. The CDR3 DNA is TGTGCCAGCAGTTACTCGAGCCGGGACAGCTATGGCTACACCTTC.